The clone carrying this T cell receptor beta chain was found a few times. This sample is part of a study of early T cells in non-severe SARS-CoV-2 infection. In the study overall: Alpha and beta chains were unpaired, from unsorted whole-blood bulk RNA.

Each CDR3 protein gets one entry after TCRdb re-called the 5' RACE reads with MiXCR. The repertoire has 25,000 to 35,000 distinct CDR3 sequences, approximately 6.4% of them found once; the top ten carry under 40%. Germline values: CDR1 SGHTA, CDR2 FQGTGA. CDR3 length: 14 residues. Trimming removed 2 bases at V and 2 bases at J, with 6 bases between. The TCR comes from an adult who was a healthcare worker with PCR-confirmed SARS-CoV-2 infection or an uninfected control (not recorded which). This sample comprised whole blood, obtained at baseline. V gene TRBV7-3 combines with J gene TRBJ2-2; D uncertain. The CDR3 loop reads CASSLGSNTGELFF. In DNA form, the CDR3 reads TGTGCCAGCAGCTTAGGCAGTAACACCGGGGAGCTGTTTTTT.